These 8 T cell receptor beta chains were sequenced from one sample in a study of control samples from healthy donors and cancer patients (dated by TCRdb to the early 2020s). Library creation used the immunoSEQ multiplex PCR assay. What TCRdb holds here is the immuneACCESS table cut down to in-frame rearrangements. Part of the clones is not present; checked against another copy, under half of the missing clones reflect an unresolved V gene, and the others are unexplained. A total of around 94,000 clones appear in this sample, approximately 86% of them only once. Of the sample, 0.95% to 1.5% falls within the top ten clones. Specimen: blood. Every receptor here comes from a woman aged 45-60 years in good health.

The rearrangement joins TRBV21-1 to TRBJ1-1; TRBD1 is taken as the D call from the table, unchecked against the DNA. TRBV21-1 counts as a pseudogene. The CDR3 covers 15 residues. DNA of the CDR3: TGTGCCAGCAGCAAATGCGACAGGGGGAACACTGAAGCTTTCTTT. The encoded protein is CASSKCDRGNTEAFF.

The chain joins TRBV19 to TRBJ1-3; possible D gene TRBD1, 6 bases. This CDR3 comprises 16 residues. Trimming shortened V by 6 bases and J by 0 bases, and 15 bases separated the two germline ends. In germline, CDR1 is LNHDA, CDR2 SQIVND (reference sequence). CDR3 coding DNA: TGTGCCAGTAGCCCTACAGGGATGCACTCTGGAAACACCATATATTTT. Amino acids: CASSPTGMHSGNTIYF.

The chain couples TRBV19 to TRBJ2-7; D remains unclear. CDR1 and CDR2 from the germline V gene are LNHDA and SQIVND (reference sequence). Trimming removed 2 bases from V and 2 bases from J, with 10 bases in between. The length of the CDR3 is 14 residues. The CDR3: CASSISASAYEQYF. The CDR3 coding sequence is TGTGCCAGTAGTATATCCGCTTCCGCCTACGAGCAGTACTTC.

CDR3 loop: CASSLVGVEYF. The CDR3, as DNA: TGTGCCAGCAGCTTGGTGGGAGTGGAGTACTTC. This chain joins TRBV5-4 and TRBJ2-7; the D gene is possibly TRBD2 (5 bases). CDR1 and CDR2 (germline): SGHNT, YYREEE (reference sequence). This CDR3 spans 11 amino acids. V lost 0 bases to trimming and J lost 11 bases, with 9 bases between them.

In DNA form, the CDR3 reads TGTGCCAGCAGTTACCGGTGGCAGGATACGCAGTATTTT. Protein product: CASSYRWQDTQYF. The chain has TRBV6-2 or TRBV6-3 and TRBJ2-3; D not resolved. The germline V gene has CDR1 MNHEY and CDR2 SVGEGT. With 2 bases removed from V and 6 bases from J, the gap between germline ends came to 9 bases. This CDR3 has 13 amino acids.

This sequence joins TRBV18 and TRBJ1-1; the D gene is possibly TRBD1 (5 bases). The CDR3 has 17 amino acids. V was clipped by 2 bases and J by 4 bases, with 20 bases between them. Germline CDR1 KGHSH, CDR2 LQKENI. This CDR3 is CASSPRGPGGGSTEAFF. DNA of the CDR3: TGTGCCAGCTCACCAAGGGGACCGGGGGGAGGGAGCACTGAAGCTTTCTTT.

This clone came up once. The V call is TRBV18, the J call TRBJ2-7; D may correspond to TRBD1 or TRBD2 (5 bases each). V was clipped by 4 bases and J by 2 bases, with 12 bases between them. There are 14 residues in the CDR3. Germline CDR1 and CDR2: KGHSH and LQKENI. CDR3 coding DNA: TGTGCCAGCTCACATCGGGACGGTCCCTACGAGCAGTACTTC. It specifies CASSHRDGPYEQYF.

This clone was counted a few times. The chain carries TRBV11-2 and TRBJ2-7; D gene unclear. Germline V gene lookup returns CDR1 SGHAT and CDR2 FQNNGV. Trimming pared 5 bases from V and 0 bases from J, leaving 14 bases between. The CDR3 is 15 amino acids. CDR3 DNA sequence: TGTGCCAGCAGCCCCCTTAGTCTGAGCTCCTACGAGCAGTACTTC. Translated: CASSPLSLSSYEQYF.